One and the same sample provided the 12 T cell receptor beta chains below, sequenced in a study of vaccination and CD4 T cells after COVID-19. These receptors have no known antigen. Once obtained from cultured CD4+ T cells, the DNA was sequenced using the Oncomine TCR Beta short-read assay. TCRdb redid the calling of the PCR reads with MiXCR, one entry per CDR3 protein. Among roughly 10,000 distinct CDR3 sequences listed, 28% were seen once. This sample's treatment: approximately 11-day PBMC culture with coronavirus spike peptide pools or control peptides (ViraFEST assay). The material was CD4+ T cells from blood, cultured in vitro, obtained after SARS-CoV-2 vaccination. These receptor sequences come from a human donor who had recovered from COVID-19.

This rearrangement joins TRBV6-2 or TRBV6-3 to TRBJ2-1; 10 bases are a match to TRBD2. This CDR3 has 15 residues. Losses at the gene ends were 8 bases for V and 8 bases for J; bases not matched to a gene: 12. Looked up from germline, CDR1 is MNHEY and CDR2 is SVGEGT. The DNA of the CDR3 is TGTGCCAGCGGCCCCAGCGGGAGGGGTATCGATGAGCAGTTCTTC. Translating it yields CASGPSGRGIDEQFF.

The rearrangement uses TRBV28 and TRBJ1-2; 9 positions match TRBD1. The trim removed 5 bases at V and 3 bases at J, leaving 7 bases unmatched. In germline, CDR1 is MDHEN, CDR2 SYDVKM. There are 15 residues in the CDR3. The CDR3 DNA reads TGTGCCAGCAGTCCCCGGGACAGGGAGGACTATGGCTACACCTTC. Protein: CASSPRDREDYGYTF.

The chain links TRBV27 to TRBJ2-1, with 7 bases matching TRBD2. Germline V lookup: CDR1 MNHEY, CDR2 SMNVEV (reference sequence). The CDR3 sequence is 16 residues long. J gave up 2 bases and V 2 bases, and 6 bases lay outside the gene matches. CDR3 coding DNA: TGTGCCAGCAGTTTAGGGTGGGAGGGCCCCTACAATGAGCAGTTCTTC. Protein: CASSLGWEGPYNEQFF.

This clonotype came up a few times. The V gene is TRBV6-1, the J gene TRBJ2-1; 7 positions agree with TRBD2. V shed 10 bases, J shed 3 bases, and the junction held 9 bases outside the gene matches. CDR1 and CDR2 from the germline V gene are MNHNS and SASEGT. The CDR3 extends over 14 amino acids. CDR3 protein: CATRRAGNYNEQFF. The CDR3 DNA sequence: TGTGCCACCCGGCGAGCGGGAAACTACAATGAGCAGTTCTTC.

This clonotype was picked up a small number of times. This chain connects TRBV20-1 to TRBJ1-1; D possibly corresponds to TRBD1 (5 bases). CDR1 and CDR2 from the germline V gene are DFQATT and SNEGSKA (reference sequence). V was trimmed by 6 bases and J by 5 bases, leaving 16 bases between them. The CDR3 has 13 residues. The CDR3 is CSAARGRWTEAFF. CDR3 in DNA: TGCAGTGCCGCGCGGGGCAGATGGACTGAAGCTTTCTTT.

The chain uses TRBV20-1 and TRBJ2-7; either TRBD1 or TRBD2 may fit D (5 bases each). The ends were cut back, 3 bases at V and 6 bases at J, with 18 bases in the middle. Looked up from germline, CDR1 is DFQATT and CDR2 is SNEGSKA (reference sequence). The CDR3 spans 14 residues. The chain's CDR3 is CSASGGLERGEQYF. The CDR3 bases are TGCAGTGCTAGCGGTGGATTGGAGAGGGGCGAGCAGTACTTC.

This clonotype was seen a few times. This chain connects TRBV21-1 to TRBJ2-7; whether TRBD1, the table's D call, matches the DNA was not checked. TRBV21-1 is shown as a pseudogene. This CDR3 is built from 13 residues. The CDR3, as DNA: TGTGCCAGCAGCACCACAGGGGGTCACGAGCAGTACTTC. It is translated as CASSTTGGHEQYF.

The genes are TRBV4-2 and TRBJ1-5; tentatively, D is TRBD1 (6 bases). This CDR3 has 14 residues. V lost 4 bases, J lost 5 bases, and 12 bases lay in between. Germline values: CDR1 LGHNA, CDR2 YNFKEQ. The CDR3, as DNA: TGTGCCAGCAGCCTCCGACAGGTCGATCAGCCCCAGCATTTT. Translation gives CASSLRQVDQPQHF.

This clonotype was found a few times. The chain carries TRBV20-1 and TRBJ2-2, with TRBD2 matching over 12 bases. The junction had 3 bases not matched to a gene; V was cut back by 4 bases and J by 6 bases. The CDR3 has 14 residues. Germline CDR1 and CDR2: DFQATT and SNEGSKA (reference sequence). The CDR3: CSAISSGRAGELFF. CDR3 nucleotides: TGCAGTGCTATTTCTAGCGGGAGGGCCGGGGAGCTGTTTTTT.

This clonotype was detected only once. This chain connects TRBV11-2 to TRBJ2-1, with D unresolved. The V end was cut by 1 base, the J end by 0 bases, with 7 bases between. Germline V CDR1 and CDR2: SGHAT, FQNNGV. This CDR3 region has 15 residues. CDR3 in DNA: TGTGCCAGCAGCTTAGTCGTGGGCTCCTACAATGAGCAGTTCTTC. The encoded protein is CASSLVVGSYNEQFF.

The J gene is TRBJ2-3, the V gene TRBV11-2; 10 bases agree with TRBD2. Germline V CDR1 and CDR2: SGHAT, FQNNGV. J was trimmed by 6 bases and V by 3 bases; bases with no gene match: 9. This CDR3 is 16 amino acids long. CDR3 protein: CASSLRRTSGGDTQYF. The CDR3 bases are TGTGCCAGCAGCTTGAGGAGGACTAGCGGAGGGGATACGCAGTATTTT.

The V call is TRBV20-1, the J call TRBJ2-3; D may be TRBD1 (6 bases). This CDR3 is built from 13 residues. In germline, CDR1 is DFQATT, CDR2 SNEGSKA (reference sequence). V lost 5 bases, J lost 1 base, and 10 bases lay in between. This CDR3 is CSARRTGTDTQYF. In DNA form, the CDR3 reads TGCAGTGCTCGCCGGACAGGCACAGATACGCAGTATTTT.